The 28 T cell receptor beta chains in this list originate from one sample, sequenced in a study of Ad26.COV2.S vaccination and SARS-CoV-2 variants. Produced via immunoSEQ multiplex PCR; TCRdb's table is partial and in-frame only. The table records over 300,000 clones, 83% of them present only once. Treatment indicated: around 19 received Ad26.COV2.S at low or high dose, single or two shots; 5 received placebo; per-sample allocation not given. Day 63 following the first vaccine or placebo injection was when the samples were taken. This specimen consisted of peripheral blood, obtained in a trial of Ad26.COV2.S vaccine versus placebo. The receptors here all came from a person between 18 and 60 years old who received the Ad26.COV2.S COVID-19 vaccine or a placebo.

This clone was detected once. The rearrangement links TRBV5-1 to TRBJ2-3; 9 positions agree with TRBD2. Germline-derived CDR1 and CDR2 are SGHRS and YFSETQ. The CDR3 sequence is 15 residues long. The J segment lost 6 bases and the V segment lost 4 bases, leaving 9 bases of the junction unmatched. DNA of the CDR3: TGCGCCAGCAGCCTAGCGGGATTCCCCTCCGATACGCAGTATTTT. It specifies CASSLAGFPSDTQYF.

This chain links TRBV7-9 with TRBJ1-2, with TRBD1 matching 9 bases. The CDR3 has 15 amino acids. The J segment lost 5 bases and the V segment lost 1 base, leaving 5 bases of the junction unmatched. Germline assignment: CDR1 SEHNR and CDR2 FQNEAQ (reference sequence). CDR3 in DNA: TGTGCCAGCAGCTTAGGGGGACAGGGCGATTATGGCTACACCTTC. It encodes CASSLGGQGDYGYTF.

CDR3 protein: CASSQLAGGSYEQYF. As DNA, the CDR3 is TGTGCCAGCAGTCAACTAGCGGGAGGCTCCTACGAGCAGTACTTC. The V call is TRBV28, the J call TRBJ2-7; 12 bases are a match to TRBD2. The CDR3 totals 15 residues. V was clipped by 5 bases and J by 0 bases; unmatched bases: 2. Germline V gives CDR1 MDHEN, CDR2 SYDVKM.

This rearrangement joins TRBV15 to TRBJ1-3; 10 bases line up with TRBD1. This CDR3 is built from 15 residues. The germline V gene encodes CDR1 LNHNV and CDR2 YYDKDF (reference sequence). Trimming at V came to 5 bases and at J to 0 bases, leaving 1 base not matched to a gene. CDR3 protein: CATSGTGVSGNTIYF. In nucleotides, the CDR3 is TGTGCCACCAGCGGGACAGGGGTCTCTGGAAACACCATATATTTT.

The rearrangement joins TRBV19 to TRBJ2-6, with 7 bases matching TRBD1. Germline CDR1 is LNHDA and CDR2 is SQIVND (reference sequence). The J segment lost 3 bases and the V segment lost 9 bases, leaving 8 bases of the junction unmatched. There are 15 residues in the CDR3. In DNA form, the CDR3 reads TGTGCCAGCCGCGACAGGGCGGGTGGGGCCAACGTCCTGACTTTC. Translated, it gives CASRDRAGGANVLTF.

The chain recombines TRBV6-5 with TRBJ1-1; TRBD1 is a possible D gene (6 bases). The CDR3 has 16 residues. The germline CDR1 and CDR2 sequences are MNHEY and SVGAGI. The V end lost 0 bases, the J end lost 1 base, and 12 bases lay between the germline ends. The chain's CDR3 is CASSYSLQGPNTEAFF. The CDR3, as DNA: TGTGCCAGCAGTTACTCCTTACAGGGACCGAACACTGAAGCTTTCTTT.

CDR3 nucleotides: TGTGCTAGTGCCCGGGGGTCGGCTAATGAAAAACTGTTTTTT. Translated: CASARGSANEKLFF. The chain links TRBV12-5 to TRBJ1-4, with D possibly matching TRBD1 (5 bases). Germline V gene sequence: CDR1 LGHNT, CDR2 FRNRAP. The length of the CDR3 is 14 residues. V shed 7 bases and J shed 3 bases, with 12 bases lying between them.

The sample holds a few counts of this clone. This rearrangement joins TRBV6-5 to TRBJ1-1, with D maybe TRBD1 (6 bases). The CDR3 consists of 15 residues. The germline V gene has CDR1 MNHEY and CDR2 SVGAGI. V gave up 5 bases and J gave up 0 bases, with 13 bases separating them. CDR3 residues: CASSIQGTMNTEAFF. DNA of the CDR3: TGTGCCAGCAGTATACAGGGAACCATGAACACTGAAGCTTTCTTT.

The CDR3 sequence: CASSLILPQSNEQFF. CDR3 sequence (DNA): TGTGCCAGCTCATTAATTCTCCCCCAGTCCAATGAGCAGTTCTTC. The V gene is TRBV2, the J gene TRBJ2-1; D not resolved. The V end lost 8 bases, the J end lost 6 bases, and 20 bases lay between the germline ends. The germline gives CDR1 SNHLY, CDR2 FYNNEI. The CDR3 extends over 15 amino acids.

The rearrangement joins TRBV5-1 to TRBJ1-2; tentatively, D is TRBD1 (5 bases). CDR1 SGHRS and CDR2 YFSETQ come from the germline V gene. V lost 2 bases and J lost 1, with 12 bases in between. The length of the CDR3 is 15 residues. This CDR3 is CASSLDGGFNYGYTF. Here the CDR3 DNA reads TGCGCCAGCAGCTTAGACGGGGGTTTTAACTATGGCTACACCTTC.

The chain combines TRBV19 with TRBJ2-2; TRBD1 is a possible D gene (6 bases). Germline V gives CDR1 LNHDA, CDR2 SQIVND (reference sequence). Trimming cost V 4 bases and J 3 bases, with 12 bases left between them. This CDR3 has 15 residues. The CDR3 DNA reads TGTGCCAGTAGTACCCAGGGGTGGGACACCGGGGAGCTGTTTTTT. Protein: CASSTQGWDTGELFF.

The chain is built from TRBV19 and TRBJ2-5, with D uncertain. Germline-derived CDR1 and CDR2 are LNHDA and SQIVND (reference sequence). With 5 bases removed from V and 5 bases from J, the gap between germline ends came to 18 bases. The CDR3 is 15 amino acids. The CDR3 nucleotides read TGTGCCAGTAGTTTCGGGTTGATAAACCGGGAGACCCAGTACTTC. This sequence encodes CASSFGLINRETQYF.

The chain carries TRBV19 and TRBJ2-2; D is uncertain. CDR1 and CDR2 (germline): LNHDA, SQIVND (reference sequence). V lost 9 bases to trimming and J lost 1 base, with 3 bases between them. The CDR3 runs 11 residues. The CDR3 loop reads CASLNTGELFF. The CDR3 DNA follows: TGTGCCAGCTTGAACACCGGGGAGCTGTTTTTT. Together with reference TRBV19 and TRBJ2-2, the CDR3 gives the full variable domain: DGGITQSPKYLFRKEGQNVTLSCEQNLNHDAMYWYRQDPGQGLRLIYYSQIVNDFQKGDIAEGYSVSREKKESFPLTVTSAQKNPTAFYLCASLNTGELFFGEGSRLTVL.

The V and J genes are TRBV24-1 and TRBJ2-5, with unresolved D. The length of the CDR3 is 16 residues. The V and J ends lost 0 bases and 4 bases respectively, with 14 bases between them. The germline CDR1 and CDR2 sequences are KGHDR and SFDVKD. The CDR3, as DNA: TGTGCCACCAGTGATTTGTCACGGTCCCGAGGAGAGACCCAGTACTTC. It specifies CATSDLSRSRGETQYF.

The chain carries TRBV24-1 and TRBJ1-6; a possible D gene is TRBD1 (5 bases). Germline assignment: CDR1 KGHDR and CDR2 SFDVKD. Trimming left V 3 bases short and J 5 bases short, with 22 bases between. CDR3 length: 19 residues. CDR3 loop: CATSDLRDRLYPHNSPLHF. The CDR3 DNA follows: TGTGCCACCAGTGATCTCCGGGACCGACTTTACCCTCATAATTCACCCCTCCACTTT.

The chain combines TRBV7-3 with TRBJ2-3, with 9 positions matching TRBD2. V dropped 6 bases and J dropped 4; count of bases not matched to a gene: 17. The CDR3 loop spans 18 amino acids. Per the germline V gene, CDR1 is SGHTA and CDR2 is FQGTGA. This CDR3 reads CASSLLTLAGGYADTQYF. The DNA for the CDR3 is TGTGCCAGCAGTCTCCTCACCCTTGCGGGGGGGTATGCAGATACGCAGTATTTT.

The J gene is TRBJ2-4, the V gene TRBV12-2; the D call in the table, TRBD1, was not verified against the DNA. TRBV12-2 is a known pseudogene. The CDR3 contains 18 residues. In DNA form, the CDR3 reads TGTGCAAGTCGCTTAATGTCCCGCGAATCGACAGGGAAAAACATTCAGTACTTC. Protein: CASRLMSRESTGKNIQYF.

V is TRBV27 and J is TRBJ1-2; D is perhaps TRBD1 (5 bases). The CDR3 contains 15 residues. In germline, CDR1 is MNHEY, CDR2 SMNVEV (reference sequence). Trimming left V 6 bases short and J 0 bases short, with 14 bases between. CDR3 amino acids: CASSRTGTSNYGYTF. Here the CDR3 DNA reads TGTGCCAGCAGCCGAACCGGGACGTCTAACTATGGCTACACCTTC.

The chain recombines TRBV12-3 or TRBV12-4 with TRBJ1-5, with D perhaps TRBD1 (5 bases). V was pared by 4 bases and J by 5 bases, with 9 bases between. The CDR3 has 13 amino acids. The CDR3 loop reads CASSWDGYQPQHF. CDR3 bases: TGTGCCAGCAGTTGGGACGGCTATCAGCCCCAGCATTTT.

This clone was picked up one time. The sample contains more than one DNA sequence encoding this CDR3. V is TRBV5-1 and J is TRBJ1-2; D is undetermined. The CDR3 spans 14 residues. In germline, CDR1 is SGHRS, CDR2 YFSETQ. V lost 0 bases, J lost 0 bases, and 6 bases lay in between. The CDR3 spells CASSLAGSNYGYTF. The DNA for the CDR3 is TGCGCCAGCAGCTTGGCCGGATCTAACTATGGCTACACCTTC.

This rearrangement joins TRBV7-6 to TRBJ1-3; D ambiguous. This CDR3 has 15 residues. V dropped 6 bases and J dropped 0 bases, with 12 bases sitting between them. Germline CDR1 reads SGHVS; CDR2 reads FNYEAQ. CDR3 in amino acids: CASSSDGRSGNTIYF. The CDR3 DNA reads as TGTGCCAGCAGTTCAGACGGACGCTCTGGAAACACCATATATTTT.

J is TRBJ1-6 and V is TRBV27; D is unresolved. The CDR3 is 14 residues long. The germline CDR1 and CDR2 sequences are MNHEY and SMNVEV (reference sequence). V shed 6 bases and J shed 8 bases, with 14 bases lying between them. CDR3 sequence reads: CASRPGLDHSPLHF. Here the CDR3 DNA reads TGTGCCAGCAGGCCTGGACTCGACCATTCACCCCTCCACTTT.

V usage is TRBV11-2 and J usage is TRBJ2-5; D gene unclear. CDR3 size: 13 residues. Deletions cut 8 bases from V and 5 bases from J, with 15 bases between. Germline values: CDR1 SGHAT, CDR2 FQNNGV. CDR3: CASSPALAETQYF. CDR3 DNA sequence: TGTGCCAGCTCCCCGGCCCTCGCGGAGACCCAGTACTTC.

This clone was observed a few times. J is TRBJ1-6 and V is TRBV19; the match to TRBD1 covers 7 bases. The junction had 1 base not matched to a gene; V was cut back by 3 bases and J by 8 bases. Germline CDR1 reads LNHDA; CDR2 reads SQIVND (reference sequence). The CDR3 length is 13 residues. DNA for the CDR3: TGTGCCAGTAGTATTACAGGGGATTCACCCCTCCACTTT. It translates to CASSITGDSPLHF.

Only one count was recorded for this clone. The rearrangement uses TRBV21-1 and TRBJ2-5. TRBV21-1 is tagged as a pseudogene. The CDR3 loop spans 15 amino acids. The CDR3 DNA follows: TGTGCCAGCAGCCCGACCGGACGGAACCAAGAGACCCAGTACTTC. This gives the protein CASSPTGRNQETQYF.

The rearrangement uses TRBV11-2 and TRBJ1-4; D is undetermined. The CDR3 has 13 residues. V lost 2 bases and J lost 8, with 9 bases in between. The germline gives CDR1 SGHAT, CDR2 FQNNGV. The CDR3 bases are TGTGCCAGCAGCTTAAGATACGGAGAAAAACTGTTTTTT. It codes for CASSLRYGEKLFF.

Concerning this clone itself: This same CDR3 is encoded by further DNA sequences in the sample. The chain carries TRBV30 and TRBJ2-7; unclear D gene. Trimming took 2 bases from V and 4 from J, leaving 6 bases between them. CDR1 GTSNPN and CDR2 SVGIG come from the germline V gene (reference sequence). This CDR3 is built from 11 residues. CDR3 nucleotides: TGTGCCTGGAGTCGAACGTACGAGCAGTACTTC. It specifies CAWSRTYEQYF.

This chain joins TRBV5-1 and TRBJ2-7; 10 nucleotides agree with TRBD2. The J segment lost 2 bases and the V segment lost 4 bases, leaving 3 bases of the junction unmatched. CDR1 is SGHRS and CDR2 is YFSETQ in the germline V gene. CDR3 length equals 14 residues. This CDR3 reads CASSASGGAYEQYF. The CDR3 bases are TGCGCCAGCAGCGCCAGCGGGGGGGCCTACGAGCAGTACTTC.